This T cell receptor beta chain was identified during a study of response to subunit inactivated influenza vaccine. Broader study findings: Authors suggested few new T cells are recruited by each seasonal influenza vaccination.

Germline CDR1 reads MNHEY; CDR2 reads SVGAGI. The V end was cut by 2 bases, the J end by 3 bases, with 12 bases between. The CDR3 contains 15 residues. A few counts support this clonotype. Its antigen is unidentified. TCRdb independently ran MiXCR on the RT-PCR reads; one entry per CDR3 protein. Of around 540,000 distinct CDR3 sequences listed, roughly 12% are singletons. The sequences come from PBMCs from blood, collected on the day of vaccination. The receptor was isolated from a man aged 50 or older who received an inactivated influenza vaccine. V gene TRBV6-5 combines with J gene TRBJ2-3; a possible D gene is TRBD2 (5 bases). The CDR3 protein is CASSYPGVGTDTQYF. DNA for the CDR3: TGTGCCAGCAGTTACCCCGGGGTCGGGACAGATACGCAGTATTTT.